A selection of T cell receptor beta chains follows, all from one sample in a study of cytomegalovirus exposure and HLA in healthy donors. Generated by immunoSEQ multiplex PCR, the TCRdb table keeps only in-frame clones and is missing some. The top ten clones hold 4.7% of a sample with 150,000 to 200,000 clones, 65% to 80% of them seen once. Input material: PBMCs. These receptors all stem from a man aged 18 to 35 in good health and CMV-seropositive. Each CDR3 is given with its conserved first and last residue. A D gene is named only where the DNA matches it firmly. Size is omitted from some rows. Given values are once, few, many or a class for expanded clones.

d_call,j_call,v_call,clone_size,cdr3_aa,cdr3_nt
TRBD2,TRBJ2-1,TRBV12-5,once,CASGSQRTSGRTMGNEQFF,TGTGCTAGTGGTTCGCAGAGGACTAGCGGGAGAACCATGGGCAATGAGCAGTTCTTC
.,TRBJ2-1,TRBV6-1,.,CASSEGGHYYNEQFF,TGTGCCAGCAGTGAAGGTGGGCATTACTACAATGAGCAGTTCTTC
.,TRBJ1-3,TRBV9,.,CASSVETGFGNTIYF,TGTGCCAGCAGCGTAGAGACGGGGTTCGGAAACACCATATATTTT
.,TRBJ1-1,TRBV2,.,CASSEVEWSTEAFF,TGTGCCAGCAGTGAAGTGGAGTGGAGCACTGAAGCTTTCTTT
.,TRBJ2-5,TRBV5-4,.,CASRRDSPQETQYF,TGTGCCAGCAGAAGGGACTCCCCGCAAGAGACCCAGTACTTC
.,TRBJ1-1,TRBV2,once,CASSTGQSGTEAFF,TGTGCCAGCAGCACGGGACAAAGCGGAACTGAAGCTTTCTTT
.,TRBJ1-5,TRBV28,.,CASSLTGVSNQPQHF,TGTGCCAGCAGTTTGACGGGGGTAAGCAATCAGCCCCAGCATTTT
.,TRBJ1-2,TRBV7-9,once,CASSLTGGREGYTF,TGTGCCAGCAGCCTAACCGGGGGGCGTGAGGGCTACACCTTC
.,TRBJ1-1,TRBV5-4,.,CASSFGGDTEAFF,TGTGCCAGCAGCTTTGGGGGGGATACTGAAGCTTTCTTT
.,TRBJ1-4,TRBV7-7,once,CAVLGGGPTNEKLFF,TGTGCTGTCCTGGGGGGGGGTCCAACTAATGAAAAACTGTTTTTT
.,TRBJ1-1,TRBV18,.,CASSPGQTLGEAFF,TGTGCCAGCTCACCAGGACAAACTTTGGGTGAAGCTTTCTTT
TRBD1,TRBJ1-3,TRBV2,.,CASCWDRGVSGNTIYF,TGTGCCAGCTGCTGGGACAGGGGGGTTTCTGGAAACACCATATATTTT
TRBD1,TRBJ1-4,TRBV28,few,CASTRGDEKLFF,TGTGCCAGCACCAGGGGGGATGAAAAACTGTTTTTT
.,TRBJ2-5,TRBV9,few,CASSVDSGSQETQYF,TGTGCCAGCAGCGTTGACTCCGGGAGCCAAGAGACCCAGTACTTC
.,TRBJ2-1,TRBV6-5,.,CASSSPRGPYNEQFF,TGTGCCAGCAGTTCACCCAGGGGACCCTACAATGAGCAGTTCTTC
.,TRBJ1-1,TRBV19,.,CASSPSVLGTEAFF,TGTGCCAGTAGTCCCTCGGTCCTCGGGACTGAAGCTTTCTTT
.,TRBJ1-1,TRBV6-5,.,CATLSDFSRNTEAFF,TGTGCCACCCTAAGTGACTTCTCACGCAACACTGAAGCTTTCTTT
TRBD1,TRBJ1-3,TRBV30,once,CAWKDREVASTIYF,TGTGCCTGGAAGGACAGGGAAGTTGCCAGCACCATATATTTT
TRBD1,TRBJ2-6,TRBV5-1,few,CASSLGGTDSGANVLTF,TGCGCCAGCAGCTTGGGTGGGACAGACTCTGGGGCCAACGTCCTGACTTTC
TRBD1,TRBJ1-1,TRBV6-6,.,CASSYRTGGTEAFF,TGTGCCAGCAGTTACCGGACAGGGGGCACTGAAGCTTTCTTT
TRBD2,TRBJ2-5,TRBV5-1,few,CASSLGLAGATKPSQETQYF,TGCGCCAGCAGCTTGGGACTAGCGGGGGCCACGAAACCAAGCCAAGAGACCCAGTACTTC
.,TRBJ2-2,TRBV6-6,.,CASGEGVGTGELFF,TGTGCCAGCGGGGAGGGGGTTGGCACCGGGGAGCTGTTTTTT
.,TRBJ1-4,TRBV7-2,.,CASSLSRGNNEKLFF,TGTGCCAGCAGCTTAAGTCGGGGTAATAATGAAAAACTGTTTTTT
.,TRBJ1-1,TRBV11-2,.,CASSLRQGQAEAFF,TGTGCCAGCAGCTTAAGGCAGGGGCAAGCTGAAGCTTTCTTT
.,TRBJ1-4,TRBV6-6,.,CAGGGGLEKLFF,TGTGCCGGGGGGGGTGGGCTTGAAAAACTGTTTTTT
.,TRBJ2-4,TRBV18,.,CASSPQNSKNIQYF,TGTGCCAGCTCACCACAAAACAGTAAAAACATTCAGTACTTC
.,TRBJ1-2,TRBV5-1,.,CASSLREASTYGYTF,TGCGCCAGCAGCTTGCGAGAGGCCAGCACCTATGGCTACACCTTC
TRBD1,TRBJ1-4,TRBV19,.,CASSIGTARNEKLFF,TGTGCCAGTAGTATTGGGACAGCCAGGAATGAAAAACTGTTTTTT
.,TRBJ1-2,TRBV4-1,.,CASSQDLGVGYGYTF,TGCGCCAGCAGCCAAGATCTCGGGGTTGGCTATGGCTACACCTTC
.,TRBJ2-3,TRBV20-1,.,CSAHTGDTQYF,TGCAGTGCCCATACCGGAGATACGCAGTATTTT
.,TRBJ1-4,TRBV15,.,CATSRGQENEKLFF,TGTGCCACCAGCAGAGGACAGGAAAATGAAAAACTGTTTTTT
.,TRBJ2-5,TRBV6-6,.,CASSWVKGVGETQYF,TGTGCCAGCAGTTGGGTGAAGGGAGTAGGTGAGACCCAGTACTTC
TRBD1,TRBJ1-5,TRBV6-1,.,CASRGQGFNQPQHF,TGTGCCAGCAGGGGACAGGGTTTCAATCAGCCCCAGCATTTT
.,TRBJ1-1,TRBV6-1,.,CASSDRRVVNTEAFF,TGTGCCAGCAGTGACCGCCGGGTAGTGAACACTGAAGCTTTCTTT
TRBD1,TRBJ2-5,TRBV11-2,once,CASSLGPGQQETQYF,TGTGCCAGCAGCTTAGGGCCGGGACAGCAAGAGACCCAGTACTTC
.,TRBJ2-2,TRBV10-1,.,CASSEGGNTGELFF,TGCGCCAGCAGTGAGGGGGGCAACACCGGGGAGCTGTTTTTT
.,TRBJ2-3,TRBV4-1,.,CASSQAGADTQYF,TGCGCCAGCAGCCAAGCGGGGGCAGATACGCAGTATTTT
.,TRBJ1-5,TRBV6-4,.,CASSSGSNQPQHF,TGTGCCAGCAGCTCAGGGAGCAATCAGCCCCAGCATTTT
.,TRBJ2-6,TRBV19,.,CASSIDPGRGLKAGANVLTF,TGTGCCAGTAGTATAGATCCGGGGCGGGGGCTCAAGGCTGGGGCCAACGTCCTGACTTTC
.,TRBJ2-1,TRBV7-2,.,CASSLNGEQFF,TGTGCCAGCAGCCTAAATGGTGAGCAGTTCTTC
TRBD2,TRBJ2-1,TRBV5-1,.,CASSSMAGVNNEQFF,TGCGCCAGCAGCTCAATGGCGGGGGTAAACAATGAGCAGTTCTTC
TRBD1,TRBJ1-1,TRBV27,once,CASSYPGQGMNTEAFF,TGTGCCAGCAGTTATCCGGGACAGGGAATGAACACTGAAGCTTTCTTT
TRBD1,TRBJ1-1,TRBV5-4,once,CASSHPDRGLMNTEAFF,TGTGCCAGCAGCCATCCGGACAGGGGCCTCATGAACACTGAAGCTTTCTTT
.,TRBJ1-3,TRBV5-6,few,CTSSFGADTIYF,TGTACCAGCAGCTTTGGTGCGGACACCATATATTTT
.,TRBJ2-5,TRBV7-9,.,CASSRNPGGQETQYF,TGTGCCAGCAGCCGAAACCCCGGGGGCCAAGAGACCCAGTACTTC
.,TRBJ1-5,TRBV30,few,CAWSVGQSMNHPQHF,TGTGCCTGGAGTGTAGGACAGTCTATGAATCATCCCCAGCATTTT
TRBD2,TRBJ2-5,TRBV5-8,.,CASSSTSGGTAAQYF,TGTGCCAGCAGCTCGACTAGCGGGGGTACAGCGGCCCAGTACTTC
.,TRBJ2-1,TRBV13,.,CASSLRLTGINEQFF,TGTGCCAGCAGCTTACGACTCACCGGCATCAATGAGCAGTTCTTC
.,TRBJ1-1,TRBV5-6,.,CASSLRNSQPNTEAFF,TGTGCCAGCAGCTTGCGTAATAGCCAGCCGAACACTGAAGCTTTCTTT